This T cell receptor (beta chain) was retrieved from a study of CD8+ T cells in alopecia areata. CDR1 and CDR2 from the germline V gene are SQVTM and ANQGSEA. The CDR3 is 13 amino acids. The V end lost 7 bases, the J end lost 1 base, and 13 bases lay between the germline ends. A remark on this clone: The antigen is undetermined.

cDNA reverse transcribed from extracted RNA served as the sequencing template. Profiling relied on immunoSEQ multiplex PCR, and the TCRdb table lists in-frame clones only, not all of them. The data show some 180,000 clones, with roughly 53% seen just once and less than 14% held by the top ten. The sample's treatment: oral pan-JAK inhibitor, 5-10 mg twice daily. Isolation of CD4+ and CD8+ T cells from PBMCs was achieved by sorting. Overall study findings and caveats: Expanded CD8+ clones among the top 100, as well as scalp clonality, were significantly decreased by tofacitinib. The treated group had a single nonresponder, limiting CD8+ expansion-response conclusions.

The TCR was taken from a human donor with alopecia areata. The sample consisted of CD8+ T cells sorted from blood, taken at week 24, from a patient treated with tofacitinib. The chain carries TRBV29-1 and TRBJ1-1, with D possibly matching TRBD1 (5 bases). The CDR3 sequence is CSESGGGNTEAFF. The DNA for the CDR3 is TGCAGCGAAAGTGGGGGTGGGAACACTGAAGCTTTCTTT.